This T cell receptor beta chain was found in a study of regulatory T cells in long-lasting Graves disease. CDR3 length equals 15 residues. V lost 2 bases, J lost 1 base, and 11 bases lay in between. Indicated time point: newly diagnosed GD, antithyroid drugs for less than 3 months. PBMCs were the source of the RNA used for TCR sequencing. Arm-PCR of CDR3 regions and iRepertoire HTBI primers were the basis on which TCR beta libraries were built. A single record per CDR3 protein comes from TCRdb applying MiXCR to the multiplex PCR reads. The sample carries about 320,000 distinct CDR3 sequences, 18% recorded once.

The receptor was derived from a female donor with Graves disease. The input for sequencing was peripheral blood mononuclear cells (PBMCs), taken at new diagnosis, from a patient treated with antithyroid drugs. This chain uses TRBV12-3 or TRBV12-4 with TRBJ1-1; D gene ambiguous. In nucleotides, the CDR3 is TGTGCCAGCAGTTTAATGCTGGGAGAGAACACTGAAGCTTTCTTT. It codes for CASSLMLGENTEAFF.